These 10 T cell receptor beta chains were sequenced from one sample in a study of T cells in localized non-small cell lung cancer. Profiled with immunoSEQ multiplex PCR; TCRdb holds only in-frame clones, not every one. The table has about 5,900 clones, under 30% seen once. The source was lung tumor tissue, collected before any cancer treatment. These TCRs come from a female donor over 55 with stage I lung adenocarcinoma.

This clone came up a few times. The CDR3, as DNA: TGCGCCAGCAGTCAATCGGGCAGGTCGGGCTACGAGCAGTACTTC. Translation: CASSQSGRSGYEQYF. V is TRBV23-1 and J is TRBJ2-7; D ambiguous. TRBV23-1 is assigned to the ORF class and has an uncertain function. CDR3 size: 15 residues. The germline V and J ends were trimmed by 0 bases and 3 bases, with 12 bases remaining between them.

The chain employs TRBV19 and TRBJ2-1; 8 nucleotides line up with TRBD1. The CDR3 is 19 amino acids. Germline loops: CDR1 LNHDA, CDR2 SQIVND (reference sequence). J gave up 1 base and V 5 bases, and 16 bases lay outside the gene matches. The DNA for the CDR3 is TGTGCCAGTAGTCCGCGAGTTTTACTGGACAGGGTATCCTACAATGAGCAGTTCTTC. Amino acids: CASSPRVLLDRVSYNEQFF.

DNA of the CDR3: TGTGCCAGCAGCCCCGGGGGGGGGAACACTGAAGCTTTCTTT. This translates into CASSPGGGNTEAFF. The chain recombines TRBV6-8 with TRBJ1-1; possible D gene TRBD1, 5 bases. CDR1 and CDR2 (germline): MNHGY, SAAAGT. There are 14 residues in the CDR3. V was clipped by 6 bases and J by 1 base, with 12 bases between them.

This clone was counted between two and nine times. V gene TRBV6-8 combines with J gene TRBJ1-2; D possibly corresponds to TRBD1 (5 bases). This CDR3 has 13 residues. Trimming cost V 2 bases and J 4 bases, with 8 bases left between them. Germline V gives CDR1 MNHGY, CDR2 SAAAGT. The CDR3 DNA sequence: TGTGCCAGCAGTTACGGCGACAGCTATGGCTACACCTTC. It encodes CASSYGDSYGYTF.

In its sample, this clone was seen many times. The J gene is TRBJ2-1, the V gene TRBV11-3; TRBD1 matches at 8 bases. V lost 5 bases to trimming and J lost 7 bases; unmatched junction nucleotides: 10. The CDR3 has 15 residues. Looked up from germline, CDR1 is SGHNT and CDR2 is YENEEA. CDR3 protein: CASSPGGVLSNEQFF. The CDR3 DNA reads as TGTGCCAGCAGCCCAGGGGGCGTGTTGAGTAATGAGCAGTTCTTC.

This clone was seen a handful of times. The V gene is TRBV7-5, the J gene TRBJ2-7; no DNA check was done on the table's D call, TRBD1. TRBV7-5 is a recognized pseudogene. The CDR3 extends over 17 amino acids. CDR3 DNA: TGTGCCAGCAGCTTAGACGGAGGACAGGGCAGCTCCTACGAGCAGTACTTC. This translates into CASSLDGGQGSSYEQYF.

The chain joins TRBV6-8 to TRBJ2-2; no clear D. Germline-derived CDR1 and CDR2 are MNHGY and SAAAGT. The CDR3 is 12 residues long. V lost 2 bases, J lost 4 bases, and 2 bases lay in between. In DNA form, the CDR3 reads TGTGCCAGCAGTTACACCACCGGGGAGCTGTTTTTT. This translates into CASSYTTGELFF.

This clone was detected only a few times. The V call is TRBV23-1, the J call TRBJ2-7; 9 nucleotides agree with TRBD1. TRBV23-1 is reported as an ORF; its role is uncertain. This CDR3 is built from 17 residues. Trimming at V came to 7 bases and at J to 6 bases, leaving 19 bases not matched to a gene. Here the CDR3 DNA reads TGCGCCAGCACCAGGAAGCCAAGCGGGACAGGGCCCTGCGAGCAGTACTTC. It translates to CASTRKPSGTGPCEQYF.

The CDR3 DNA follows: TGTGCCAGCAGTTACTCGAGAAGGTCCTACGAGCAGTACTTC. This translates into CASSYSRRSYEQYF. This chain links TRBV6-8 with TRBJ2-7; D is undetermined. CDR1 is MNHGY, CDR2 SAAAGT, per germline. The CDR3 has 14 residues. With 0 bases removed from V and 1 base from J, the gap between germline ends came to 7 bases.

The gene calls are TRBV19 and TRBJ2-2, with a weak D call TRBD1 (5 bases). The V gene lost 5 bases and the J gene lost 1 base, with 14 bases spanning the gap. CDR3 length: 16 amino acids. The germline CDR1 and CDR2 sequences are LNHDA and SQIVND (reference sequence). DNA of the CDR3: TGTGCCAGTAGTCATCGAAAGGGGTTGAACACCGGGGAGCTGTTTTTT. Encoded protein: CASSHRKGLNTGELFF.